The sequence of this T cell receptor beta chain was determined in a study of T-cell reconstitution after alpha-beta-depleted transplantation in children (dated by TCRdb to the mid-2010s). Concerning the study at large: Using TCR repertoire profiling, the study quantitatively followed how T-cell immune reconstitution unfolded in children after TCRalphabeta/CD19-depleted allogeneic hematopoietic cell transplantation. Paper-wide results and their limitations: Over subsequent months, a decline in hyperexpanded clone frequencies was noted, and after one year, T-cell counts and TCRbeta diversity were mostly ascribed to newly produced T cells. The high TCRbeta diversity at day 60 in some patients was ascribed to recipient T cells and intrathymic progenitors that had survived conditioning. The apparently early alphabetaT-cell count recovery about two months after transplant was reportedly dependent on only several hundred rapidly expanded clones derived from non-depleted graft cells.

The CDR3 goes from the cysteine to the phenylalanine over 13 residues. Only the CDR3 part of the read is kept: 39 bases, read in frame from the first base. V is cut by 1 base and J by 4 bases, and the space between the germline ends is 8 bases. For CDR1 and CDR2, the germline V gene lists MGHDK and SYGVNS. The treatment or condition label for this specimen denotes: allogeneic hematopoietic cell transplantation with graft depleted of TCRalphabeta T cells and CD19 B cells. Transplant recipients were children who received TCRalphabeta/CD19-depleted allogeneic hematopoietic cell grafts. There are many counts of this clonotype. This clone's antigen is unknown. The sample holds no much larger clone one base away, and base qualities are not on file. Library construction relied on PCR. For sequencing, an Illumina HiSeq 2500 was employed. To normalize quantification of the TCRbeta repertoire, the TCR libraries were built with molecular barcoding that relied on unique molecular identifiers. TCRdb trimmed the raw reads at Q25, called clones with MiXCR and kept productive beta chains. Every distinct CDR3 protein forms one entry, paired with its most common genes and DNA. A total of about 190,000 distinct CDR3 sequences appear in this sample, 11% of them only once. Together, the top ten hold less than 15% of the sample.

This TCR derives from a boy younger than 10 with acute myeloid leukemia, due to receive a stem cell transplant. Recombination connected TRBV25-1 to TRBJ2-7; confidence is insufficient to name the D gene. The source was PBMCs, collected before TCRalphabeta/CD19-depleted stem cell transplant. The CDR3 reads as follows: CASSESGRYEQYF. The nucleotide sequence is TGTGCCAGCAGTGAATCGGGCAGATACGAGCAGTACTTC.